This T cell receptor (beta chain) was profiled in a study of blood T cell repertoires in COVID-19. As originally analysed: By means of reference gene primer amplification, nucleated cell counts were estimated. Profiling relied on immunoSEQ multiplex PCR, and the TCRdb table lists in-frame clones only, not all of them. V and J calls and clone size follow that table, whereas D and trimming were derived from the DNA. The data show approximately 190,000 clones, around 83% seen once. Participants were aged about 18 to 89 years from around 24 US areas. Clinical history reported by participants formed the basis on which cohorts were assigned. A case of COVID-19 had been met by exposed participants within 2 weeks before study entry. The sequenced sample consisted of PBMCs or T cells enriched from blood (not recorded which). The TCR sequence derives from a woman between 25 and 40 years old who had been exposed to COVID-19.

CDR3 in amino acids: CASSSSSTGGGEKLFF. The DNA for the CDR3 is TGTGCCAGCAGCTCGTCGAGTACAGGGGGCGGGGAAAAACTGTTTTTT. This rearrangement joins TRBV7-2 to TRBJ1-4, with 9 bases aligning to TRBD1. Germline CDR1 is SGHTA and CDR2 is FQGNSA. This CDR3 is 16 amino acids long. V lost 4 bases, J lost 8 bases, and 11 bases stayed unmatched.